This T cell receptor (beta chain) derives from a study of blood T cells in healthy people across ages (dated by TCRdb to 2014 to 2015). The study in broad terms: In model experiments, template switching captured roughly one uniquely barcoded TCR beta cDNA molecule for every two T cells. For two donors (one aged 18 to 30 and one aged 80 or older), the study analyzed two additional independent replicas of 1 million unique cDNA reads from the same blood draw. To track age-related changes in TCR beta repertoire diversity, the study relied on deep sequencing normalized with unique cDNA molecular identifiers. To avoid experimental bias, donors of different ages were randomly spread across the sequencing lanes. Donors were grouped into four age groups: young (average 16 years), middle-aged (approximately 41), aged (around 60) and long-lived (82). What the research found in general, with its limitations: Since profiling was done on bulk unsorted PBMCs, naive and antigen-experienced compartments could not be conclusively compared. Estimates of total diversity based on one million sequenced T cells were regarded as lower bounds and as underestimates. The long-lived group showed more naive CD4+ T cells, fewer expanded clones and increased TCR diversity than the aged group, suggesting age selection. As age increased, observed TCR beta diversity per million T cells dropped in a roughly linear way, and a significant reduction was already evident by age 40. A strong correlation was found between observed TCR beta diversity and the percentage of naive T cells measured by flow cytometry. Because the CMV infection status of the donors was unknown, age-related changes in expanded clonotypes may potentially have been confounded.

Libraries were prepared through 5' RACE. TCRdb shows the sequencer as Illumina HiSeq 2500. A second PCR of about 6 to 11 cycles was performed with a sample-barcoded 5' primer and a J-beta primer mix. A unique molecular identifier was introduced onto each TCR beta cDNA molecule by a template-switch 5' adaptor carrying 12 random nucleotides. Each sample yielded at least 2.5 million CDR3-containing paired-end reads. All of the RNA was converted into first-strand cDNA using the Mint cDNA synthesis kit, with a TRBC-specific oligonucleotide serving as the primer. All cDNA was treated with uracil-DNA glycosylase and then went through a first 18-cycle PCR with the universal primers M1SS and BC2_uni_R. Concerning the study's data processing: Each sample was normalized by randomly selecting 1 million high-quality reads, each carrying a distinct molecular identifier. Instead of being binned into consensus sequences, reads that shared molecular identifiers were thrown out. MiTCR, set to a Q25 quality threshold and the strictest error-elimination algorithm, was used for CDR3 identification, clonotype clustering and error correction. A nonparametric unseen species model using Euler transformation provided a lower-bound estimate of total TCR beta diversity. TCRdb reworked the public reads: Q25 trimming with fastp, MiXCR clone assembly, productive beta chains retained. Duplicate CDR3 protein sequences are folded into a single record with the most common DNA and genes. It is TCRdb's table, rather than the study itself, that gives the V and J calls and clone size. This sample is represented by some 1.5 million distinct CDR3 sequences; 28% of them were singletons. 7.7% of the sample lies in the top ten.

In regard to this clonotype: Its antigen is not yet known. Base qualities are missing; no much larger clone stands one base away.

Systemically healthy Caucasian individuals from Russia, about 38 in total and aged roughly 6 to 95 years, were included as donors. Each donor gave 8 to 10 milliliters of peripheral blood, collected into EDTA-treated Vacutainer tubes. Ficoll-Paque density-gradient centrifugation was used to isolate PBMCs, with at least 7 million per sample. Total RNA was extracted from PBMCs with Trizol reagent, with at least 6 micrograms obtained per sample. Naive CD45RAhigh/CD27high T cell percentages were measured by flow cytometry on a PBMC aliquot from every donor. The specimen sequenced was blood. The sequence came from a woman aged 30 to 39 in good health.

For the CDR3, the sequence is CSVVRGDSSYEQYF. The DNA reads TGCAGCGTTGTTCGTGGGGACAGCTCCTACGAGCAGTACTTC. The chain was built from TRBV29-1 and TRBJ2-7; 7 bases in between match TRBD1. V trim: 4 bases; J trim: 0 bases; unmatched bases: 6. Including the terminal cysteine and phenylalanine, the CDR3 comprises 14 residues. The sequence is cut down to CDR3 DNA, 42 bases in frame from base 1. From a lookup of the germline V gene, CDR1 and CDR2 are SQVTM and ANQGSEA.